This T cell receptor (beta chain) was captured by sequencing in a study of cytomegalovirus exposure and HLA in healthy donors (TCRdb year 2017). The study in broad terms: The 700 or so repertoires of the first cohort and the 120 validation repertoires were produced on the same platform, according to a later analysis. The study was designed to test whether signatures of past pathogen exposure could be identified by cataloging public T cell receptors. Besides the first cohort of about 730 subjects, a separate validation cohort made up of 120 different subjects was used. The study combined high-throughput TCR immunosequencing, statistical association of individual TCRs with disease status, and machine learning to predict cytomegalovirus infection status. The study at large found these results: The classifier was reported to diagnose cytomegalovirus status with high specificity and sensitivity in both the original cohort and the validation cohort. Subsequent analysis determined that TCRs grouped into clusters in the first cohort also showed a tendency toward co-occurrence across the 120 validation repertoires, and 85% to 95% of cluster scores exceeded 0. In the study, around 150 TCR beta chains were listed as associated with cytomegalovirus. According to the authors, the approach could potentially be generalized to other disease states and immunological phenotypes. A later analysis had no HLA typing for the validation cohort, so co-occurrence there was scored across all 120 or so repertoires. In vitro tests confirmed that a few of the cytomegalovirus-associated TCR beta chains recognize cytomegalovirus antigens. Most TCR sequences were observed very rarely across donors, whereas some public TCRs were present in many individuals.

The donors were included in the validation cohort of some 120 subjects, a group kept apart from the roughly 700-subject first cohort. Preparation of the library involved the immunoSEQ multiplex PCR assay. For the original study's pipeline: A statistical classification framework was built to diagnose cytomegalovirus status from the catalog of TCR beta chain sequences. In TCRdb, the immuneACCESS table is reduced to in-frame sequences with V and J assigned. These tables do not hold every clone; where another copy was compared, an unresolved V gene accounts for under half, and the others remain unexplained. The V and J calls and the clone size are those of that table, but D and trimming were determined from the DNA. Within this sample are some 240,000 clones, with around four fifths of them counted one time only. The leading ten clones occupy roughly 6% of the sample. As to this clone: Its target antigen remains unknown. The record has no base qualities; no much larger clone is one base away.

V loses 1 base, J loses 5 bases, and the germline ends lie 6 bases apart. Spanning cysteine to phenylalanine, the CDR3 consists of 12 amino acids. CDR3 DNA only is kept here, 36 bases in frame from base 1. CDR1 and CDR2, looked up from the germline V gene, are KGHSH and LQKENI. Recombination connected TRBV18 to TRBJ2-7; TRBD1 is a possible D gene, resting on 5 matching bases. The TCR sequence derives from a woman aged 18-29 years in good health and CMV-seronegative. The sequencing sample was made of PBMCs. The CDR3 loop reads CASSPQGNEQYF. The DNA reads TGTGCCAGCTCACCACAGGGGAACGAGCAGTACTTC.